A single sample is the source of the 4 T cell receptor beta chains below, sequenced in a study of shared clonotypes between healthy human individuals. Using immunoSEQ multiplex PCR, the repertoire was profiled, and TCRdb retains in-frame clones only, with some absent. Altogether roughly 500,000 clones are present, about 95% being singletons, with the ten largest covering approximately 0.06%. The sample was naive CD4+ T cells sorted from blood. Subset defined: CD45RA+ positively selected. Receptors were obtained from a woman aged 25 to 39 in good health.

V gene TRBV27 combines with J gene TRBJ1-4; no definite D call. The germline V gene encodes CDR1 MNHEY and CDR2 SMNVEV (reference sequence). The CDR3 sequence is 16 residues long. Trimming shortened V by 5 bases and J by 0 bases, and 13 bases separated the two germline ends. CDR3 loop: CASSTPLGSTNEKLFF. The CDR3 nucleotides are TGTGCCAGCAGTACCCCTTTGGGCTCAACTAATGAAAAACTGTTTTTT.

The CDR3 region is CASSFGVAGDTGELFF. The CDR3 bases are TGCGCCAGCAGCTTCGGGGTAGCGGGAGACACCGGGGAGCTGTTTTTT. The chain joins TRBV5-1 to TRBJ2-2, with 9 bases identical to TRBD2. There are 16 residues in the CDR3. V lost 2 bases, J lost 3 bases, and 5 bases stayed unmatched. CDR1 is SGHRS and CDR2 is YFSETQ in the germline V gene.

The V call is TRBV14, the J call TRBJ2-5; possible D gene TRBD2, 6 bases. Germline V CDR1 and CDR2: SGHDN, FVKESK. This CDR3 is 16 amino acids long. Trimming left V 4 bases short and J 5 bases short, with 20 bases between. CDR3 amino acids: CASSRKIARGGETQYF. The CDR3 DNA is TGTGCCAGCAGCCGAAAGATAGCCCGTGGAGGGGAGACCCAGTACTTC.

V gene TRBV11-2 combines with J gene TRBJ2-3; 9 bases line up with TRBD2. The trim removed 1 base at V and 0 bases at J, leaving 2 bases unmatched. In germline, CDR1 is SGHAT, CDR2 FQNNGV. CDR3 size: 16 residues. CDR3 in amino acids: CASSLVAGASTDTQYF. DNA of the CDR3: TGTGCCAGCAGCTTAGTAGCGGGAGCTAGCACAGATACGCAGTATTTT.